The rows below give T cell receptor beta chains drawn from one sample of a study of T-cell reconstitution after alpha-beta-depleted transplantation in children. TCRdb itself ran the PCR reads through MiXCR, one entry per CDR3 protein. The top ten hold around 41% of the sample, which has 300,000 to 350,000 distinct CDR3 sequences, under 20% seen once. The input for sequencing was PBMCs, mostly from graft donor cells, taken 360 days after TCRalphabeta/CD19-depleted stem cell transplant. These TCRs come from a male patient aged 2 to 9 who had a stem cell transplant for acute lymphoblastic leukemia, so the T cells may come from the graft donor. The CDR3 runs from the conserved cysteine through the conserved F or W. The D gene is left open where the match is weak. Expanded clones get a size class; other rows say once, few or many, or leave the size out.

>NA|TRBV2|TRBJ2-3|few
CASSEVAADTQYF
>TRBD2|TRBV13|TRBJ2-1|NA
CASSLLGAGVSNEQFF
>NA|TRBV15|TRBJ2-7|many
CATSRGRTPGYEQYF
>TRBD1|TRBV7-9|TRBJ2-7|few
CASTGQGRSYEQYF
>NA|TRBV3-1|TRBJ2-1|few
CASSQDKAGIVVNEQFF
>TRBD2|TRBV5-1|TRBJ2-5|NA
CASSLDLAGDKETQYF
>NA|TRBV4-3|TRBJ2-6|NA
CASSQGTANPSGANVLTF
>TRBD2|TRBV9|TRBJ2-5|few
CASSTTSGSKTQYF
>NA|TRBV11-1|TRBJ2-5|NA
CASSLRAARYQETQYF
>NA|TRBV12-3/TRBV12-4|TRBJ2-1|NA
CASSDRPNEQFF
>TRBD2|TRBV4-2|TRBJ2-3|NA
CASSKEGNSGRSRGDTQYF
>TRBD1|TRBV10-2|TRBJ2-7|NA
CASKPSPGQLPYEQYF
>NA|TRBV7-9|TRBJ1-1|few
CASSPGQLNTEAFF
>TRBD2|TRBV20-1|TRBJ2-3|few
CSARHWTSGRTISTDTQYF
>TRBD2|TRBV5-1|TRBJ2-1|few
CASRNLAGIYNEQFF
>TRBD1|TRBV6-1|TRBJ2-7|many
CASRQPGQGRYEQYF
>TRBD2|TRBV5-1|TRBJ2-5|NA
CASSQQPGLAGASETQYF
>NA|TRBV12-3/TRBV12-4|TRBJ2-7|NA
CASRGFQGNPYEQYF
>TRBD1|TRBV28|TRBJ1-4|NA
CASQPRAGGINEKLFF
>NA|TRBV5-6|TRBJ2-2|few
CASSLLRTKNTGELFF
>TRBD2|TRBV28|TRBJ2-1|many
CASMGLAGPGEQFF
>NA|TRBV28|TRBJ2-2|NA
CASNPGWNTGELFF
>NA|TRBV12-3/TRBV12-4|TRBJ2-2|few
CASTLTRTGELFF
>TRBD1|TRBV5-1|TRBJ2-1|NA
CASSPLPRYGTGDNEQFF
>NA|TRBV19|TRBJ1-5|once
CASTPDSWGQPQHF
>TRBD2|TRBV29-1|TRBJ2-1|few
CSGGTKLGSYNEQFF
>NA|TRBV5-1|TRBJ1-1|many
CASSPRSGPKTEAFF
>NA|TRBV4-1|TRBJ2-5|few
CASSQRGYDQETQYF
>TRBD1|TRBV5-6|TRBJ2-5|NA
CASSAGDRDETQYF
>TRBD1|TRBV24-1|TRBJ2-5|NA
CATSARTGVGETQYF
>TRBD2|TRBV9|TRBJ2-1|few
CASSVATTSLEQFF
>TRBD2|TRBV6-5|TRBJ2-2|NA
CASSYSSGRLAGELFF
>NA|TRBV20-1|TRBJ2-7|few
CSARLGQDWGYEQYF
>NA|TRBV7-9|TRBJ2-6|few
CASSPSTAGANVLTF
>NA|TRBV18|TRBJ2-6|many
CASPPFSGANVLTF
>TRBD1|TRBV7-9|TRBJ2-7|NA
CASSLDGTGLYEQYF
>NA|TRBV19|TRBJ2-1|many
CASSIGGQGNEQFF
>TRBD1|TRBV5-1|TRBJ2-1|NA
CASSLVPGQGYSSYNEQFF
>TRBD2|TRBV12-3/TRBV12-4|TRBJ2-7|NA
CASSFTSGRASSYEQYF
>NA|TRBV5-6|TRBJ2-5|NA
CASSLVLSNQETQYF